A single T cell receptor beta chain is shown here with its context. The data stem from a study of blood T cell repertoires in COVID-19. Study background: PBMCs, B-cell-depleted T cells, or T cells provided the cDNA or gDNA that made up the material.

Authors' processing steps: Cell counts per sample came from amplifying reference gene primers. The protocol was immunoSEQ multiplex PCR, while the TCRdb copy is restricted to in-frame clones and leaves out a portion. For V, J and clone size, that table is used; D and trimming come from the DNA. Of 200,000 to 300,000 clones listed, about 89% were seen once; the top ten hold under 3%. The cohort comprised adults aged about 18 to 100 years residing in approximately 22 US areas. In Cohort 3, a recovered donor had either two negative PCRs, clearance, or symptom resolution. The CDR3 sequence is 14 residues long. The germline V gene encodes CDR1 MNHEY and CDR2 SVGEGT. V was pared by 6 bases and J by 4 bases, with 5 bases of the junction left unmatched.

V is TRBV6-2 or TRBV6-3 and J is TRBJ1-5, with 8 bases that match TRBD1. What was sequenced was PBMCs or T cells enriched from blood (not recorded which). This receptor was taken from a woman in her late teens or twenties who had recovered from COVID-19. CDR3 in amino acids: CASSWDRLNQPQHF. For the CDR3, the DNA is TGTGCCAGCAGCTGGGACAGGTTGAATCAGCCCCAGCATTTT.